The sequence of this T cell receptor beta chain was determined in a study of blood T cells in healthy people across ages. A second PCR, run for roughly 6 to 11 cycles, used a sample-barcoded 5' primer plus a J-beta primer mix. TCRdb reanalysed the 5' RACE reads using MiXCR and keeps one entry per CDR3 protein. The table has around 500,000 distinct CDR3 sequences, around 48% seen once; the top ten hold around 23%. The CDR3 is 17 residues long. J was trimmed by 0 bases and V by 5 bases; bases with no gene match: 7. Germline V CDR1 and CDR2: KGHSH, LQKENI. This clonotype was sampled from a man older than 75 in good health. Material for sequencing was blood. V usage is TRBV18 and J usage is TRBJ1-5; 10 positions agree with TRBD1. This CDR3 is CASSATGGKFSNQPQHF. The DNA for the CDR3 is TGTGCCAGCTCAGCGACAGGGGGCAAATTTAGCAATCAGCCCCAGCATTTT.